This T cell receptor (beta chain) emerged from a study of a mutant IDH1 vaccine in newly diagnosed glioma. Stated time point: week 35, safety follow-up. The investigators gave 300 ug of mutant IDH1 20-mer peptide in each vaccine dose, together with topical imiquimod. About this clone itself: Its antigen is as yet unknown.

The CDR3 runs to 15 residues. V gave up 5 bases and J gave up 12 bases, with 23 bases separating them. Germline V gene data show CDR1 as SGHVS and CDR2 as FQNEAQ. The data were produced by immunoSEQ multiplex PCR, yet TCRdb's version contains in-frame clones alone and is incomplete. Altogether 60,000 to 75,000 clones are present, more than 75% being singletons, with the ten largest covering 1.5% to 2.5%. This sequence originates from a man under 40 with glioma. The input for sequencing was PBMCs, taken from a glioma patient whose treatment included an IDH1 peptide vaccine. The V and J genes are TRBV7-8 and TRBJ2-1, with D maybe TRBD1 (7 bases). CDR3 in amino acids: CASSNPDRVKGGQFF. CDR3 in DNA: TGTGCCAGCAGCAACCCCGACAGGGTTAAGGGGGGGCAGTTCTTC.